This TCR beta chain was retrieved from a study of control samples from healthy donors and cancer patients. TCRdb keeps only in-frame clones here, not all; method: immunoSEQ multiplex PCR. The data contain approximately 170,000 clones, 90% to 95% of them singletons. The CDR3 is 17 residues long. Germline values: CDR1 SGHNT, CDR2 YYREEE (reference sequence). V lost 4 bases to trimming and J lost 8 bases; unmatched junction nucleotides: 11. The clonotype comes from a woman in her 30s in good health. Source material: blood. The chain carries TRBV5-4 and TRBJ2-1; 14 bases map to TRBD2. For the CDR3, the DNA is TGTGCCAGCAGCCCCCGGACTAGCGGGAGGAGGGCCGATGAGCAGTTCTTC. It encodes CASSPRTSGRRADEQFF. Full variable domain (outside the CDR3, taken from reference TRBV5-4 and TRBJ2-1): ETGVTQSPTHLIKTRGQQVTLRCSSQSGHNTVSWYQQALGQGPQFIFQYYREEENGRGNFPPRFSGLQFPNYSSELNVNALELDDSALYLCASSPRTSGRRADEQFFGPGTRLTVL.